This entry lists 18 T cell receptor beta chains sequenced from one sample in a study of T cells in Graves' hyperthyroidism and ophthalmopathy. Researchers took RNA transcripts and amplified the TCR beta CDR3 regions from them. Using the HTBI primer set, a first-round RT-PCR was run on the TCR CDR3. TCRdb reprocessed the multiplex PCR reads with MiXCR, giving one entry per CDR3 protein. This table has about 200,000 distinct CDR3 sequences, approximately 17% appearing once. The sample was blood. Receptors were obtained from a man between 45 and 60 years old with Graves' hyperthyroidism.

This rearrangement joins TRBV28 to TRBJ2-4, with D possibly being TRBD1 (5 bases). The CDR3 is made up of 14 amino acids. Trimming shortened V by 6 bases and J by 0 bases, and 9 bases separated the two germline ends. The germline CDR1 and CDR2 sequences are MDHEN and SYDVKM. CDR3 coding DNA: TGTGCCAGCAGAGACAGATTAGCCAAAAACATTCAGTACTTC. Protein: CASRDRLAKNIQYF.

V is TRBV27 and J is TRBJ2-7; a weak D match, TRBD2 (5 bases). The germline V gene encodes CDR1 MNHEY and CDR2 SMNVEV (reference sequence). The length of the CDR3 is 14 residues. V shed 3 bases and J shed 2 bases, with 11 bases lying between them. The CDR3 region has the DNA TGTGCCAGCAGTTTTGGCGGGCCAACCTACGAGCAGTACTTC. Protein sequence: CASSFGGPTYEQYF.

This chain links TRBV20-1 with TRBJ2-7; no clear D. Trimming removed 6 bases from V and 7 bases from J, with 16 bases in between. CDR1 and CDR2 from the germline V gene are DFQATT and SNEGSKA (reference sequence). The CDR3 extends over 12 amino acids. The CDR3 region has the DNA TGCAGTGCGGGAAAGCCTATGAGGGAGCAGTACTTC. Its translation: CSAGKPMREQYF.

This clonotype was counted ten times or more. The chain has TRBV12-3 or TRBV12-4 and TRBJ1-1; D might be TRBD1 (6 bases). Between the trimmed V and J ends, which lost 6 bases and 0 bases, there was a span of 14 bases. This CDR3 has 15 amino acids. The CDR3 sequence: CASSSGQSMNTEAFF. The CDR3 nucleotides read TGTGCCAGCAGCAGCGGACAGTCCATGAACACTGAAGCTTTCTTT.

This clonotype was detected only a few times. This chain connects TRBV13 to TRBJ2-3, with 8 bases that match TRBD2. Germline V lookup: CDR1 PRHDT, CDR2 FYEKMQ (reference sequence). Trimming cost V 2 bases and J 6 bases; bases outside gene matches: 7. The CDR3 has 15 residues. CDR3 amino acids: CASSLFSGVADTQYF. In nucleotides, the CDR3 is TGTGCCAGCAGCTTATTTAGCGGGGTCGCCGATACGCAGTATTTT.

Ten or more counts support this clonotype. The chain links TRBV7-3 to TRBJ1-3; D unclear. Trimming took off 4 bases at V and 8 bases at J, with 3 bases between the two ends. CDR3 size: 10 residues. Germline V gene sequence: CDR1 SGHTA, CDR2 FQGTGA. The CDR3 coding sequence is TGTGCCAGCAGCTCCGACACCATATATTTT. Translating it yields CASSSDTIYF.

This clonotype occurred many times. The chain employs TRBV30 and TRBJ2-1; D ambiguous. Deletions cut 1 base from V and 9 bases from J, with 10 bases between. Per the germline V gene, CDR1 is GTSNPN and CDR2 is SVGIG (reference sequence). The CDR3 loop spans 12 amino acids. This chain's CDR3 is CAWSAVGPEQFF. The CDR3 coding sequence is TGTGCCTGGAGTGCTGTGGGTCCTGAGCAGTTCTTC.

The J gene is TRBJ2-1, the V gene TRBV20-1; D is perhaps TRBD1 or TRBD2 (5 bases each). The germline V and J ends were trimmed by 5 bases and 3 bases, with 14 bases remaining between them. CDR3 length equals 14 residues. Germline V gives CDR1 DFQATT, CDR2 SNEGSKA (reference sequence). CDR3 sequence: CSARGTGNYNEQFF. CDR3 DNA sequence: TGCAGTGCTCGAGGGACCGGGAACTACAATGAGCAGTTCTTC.

This clonotype has ten or more counts. The chain uses TRBV3-1 and TRBJ2-1, with D tentatively TRBD2 (6 bases). V gave up 4 bases and J gave up 5 bases, with 15 bases separating them. Germline V gives CDR1 LGHDT, CDR2 YNNKEL (reference sequence). The CDR3 loop spans 15 amino acids. CDR3 in DNA: TGTGCCAGCAGCCTAGACGCGGGGAGTCACAATGAGCAGTTCTTC. This encodes CASSLDAGSHNEQFF.

There are many counts of this clonotype. The gene calls are TRBV3-1 and TRBJ2-7; no clear D. The ends were cut back, 1 base at V and 5 bases at J, with 12 bases in the middle. The germline gives CDR1 LGHDT, CDR2 YNNKEL (reference sequence). This CDR3 spans 14 amino acids. CDR3 protein: CASSQVVDAHEQYF. CDR3 nucleotides: TGTGCCAGCAGCCAAGTCGTGGATGCCCACGAGCAGTACTTC.

Only a few counts were recorded for this clonotype. The junction differs from germline at one of its ends, possibly a read error. The CDR3 bases are TGTGCCAGCAGCCAAGACCCTAGCGGGAGCGGCCAAGAGATCCAGTACTTC. Its translation: CASSQDPSGSGQEIQYF. The rearrangement uses TRBV3-1 and TRBJ2-5; 10 bases align to TRBD2. Germline V gene sequence: CDR1 LGHDT, CDR2 YNNKEL (reference sequence). This CDR3 region has 17 residues.

Ten or more counts support this clonotype. The rearrangement links TRBV11-3 to TRBJ2-7, with D perhaps TRBD2 (5 bases). Germline V gene data show CDR1 as SGHNT and CDR2 as YENEEA. Trimming left V 4 bases short and J 4 bases short, with 23 bases between. The CDR3 extends over 17 amino acids. CDR3 nucleotides: TGTGCCAGCAGCTCTCACCCGAATGAGGGATACACTTACGAGCAGTACTTC. Translation: CASSSHPNEGYTYEQYF.

This clonotype showed up many times. The chain is built from TRBV13 and TRBJ1-1, with a possible D match to TRBD1 (5 bases). The germline CDR1 and CDR2 sequences are PRHDT and FYEKMQ (reference sequence). Trimming left V 0 bases short and J 4 bases short, with 9 bases between. The CDR3 runs 14 residues. DNA for the CDR3: TGTGCCAGCAGCTTAGGCCAGGGTAGCACTGAAGCTTTCTTT. Amino acids: CASSLGQGSTEAFF.

This clonotype has a handful of counts. The rearrangement uses TRBV4-2 and TRBJ2-1; 7 bases fit TRBD2. The CDR3 length is 15 residues. Germline CDR1 is LGHNA and CDR2 is YNFKEQ. With 5 bases clipped from V and 8 bases from J, the junction kept 12 bases outside the gene matches. CDR3 in DNA: TGTGCCAGCAGCGCATGGCGGGAGTCGCTCGATGAGCAGTTCTTC. This gives the protein CASSAWRESLDEQFF.

At least ten counts were recorded for this clonotype. The chain combines TRBV18 with TRBJ2-5, with D perhaps matching TRBD1 (6 bases). Germline V gene sequence: CDR1 KGHSH, CDR2 LQKENI. CDR3 length: 16 amino acids. V dropped 2 bases and J dropped 4 bases, with 17 bases sitting between them. CDR3 coding DNA: TGTGCCAGCTCACCAGACGGACAGTACGTTACAGAGACCCAGTACTTC. This translates into CASSPDGQYVTETQYF.

The rearrangement joins TRBV6-2 or TRBV6-3 to TRBJ2-7; 7 bases agree with TRBD1. The V gene's germline CDR1 is MNHEY and CDR2 SVGEGT. The V gene end was trimmed by 6 bases and the J gene end by 3 bases; junction bases not matched to a gene: 14. The CDR3 length is 16 residues. CDR3 DNA: TGTGCCAGCAGCGGATCCCGACAGAGGGGGCTCTACGAGCAGTACTTC. Its protein product is CASSGSRQRGLYEQYF.

This chain joins TRBV3-2 and TRBJ2-1; whether TRBD2, the table's D call, matches the DNA was not checked. TRBV3-2 is a listed pseudogene. The CDR3 loop spans 17 amino acids. For the CDR3, the DNA is TGTGCCAGCAGCCAAGATCGGGCCAGCGGGAGTAACAATGAGCAGTTCTTC. Its translation: CASSQDRASGSNNEQFF.

This clonotype was seen repeatedly, ten times or more. This chain uses TRBV18 with TRBJ2-1; weak D call: TRBD2 (6 bases). Trimming shortened V by 0 bases and J by 3 bases, and 9 bases separated the two germline ends. The CDR3 runs to 15 residues. CDR1 is KGHSH and CDR2 is LQKENI in the germline V gene. CDR3 DNA sequence: TGTGCCAGCTCACCACCGGAGGGAAACTACAATGAGCAGTTCTTC. This gives the protein CASSPPEGNYNEQFF.